This entry lists 31 T cell receptor beta chains sequenced from one sample in a study of cytomegalovirus exposure and HLA in healthy donors. Primers for the PCR totalled 60 Vbeta and 13 Jbeta. Assay: immunoSEQ multiplex PCR; the TCRdb copy retains only in-frame clones and omits some. The data hold 160,000 or so clones, with about 80% observed a single time. Sequenced sample: PBMCs. Receptors originate from a man younger than 45 in good health and CMV-seronegative.

The rearrangement joins TRBV6-6 to TRBJ1-5; 9 bases line up with TRBD1. This CDR3 contains 15 residues. The V and J ends lost 5 bases and 7 bases, in that order; junction bases with no gene match: 9. Germline CDR1 and CDR2: MNHNY and SVGAGI (reference sequence). The CDR3 DNA sequence: TGTGCCAGCAGTGCGCGCCGGGACAGGGAGCAGCCCCAGCATTTT. It specifies CASSARRDREQPQHF.

The chain has TRBV7-3 and TRBJ1-1, with TRBD1 matching 7 bases. Germline V gene sequence: CDR1 SGHTA, CDR2 FQGTGA. The CDR3 spans 15 residues. Losses at the gene ends were 3 bases for V and 2 bases for J; bases not matched to a gene: 6. The CDR3 loop is CASSLTQGFNTEAFF. CDR3 nucleotide sequence: TGTGCCAGCAGCTTGACACAGGGGTTTAACACTGAAGCTTTCTTT.

J is TRBJ2-2 and V is TRBV6-6; TRBD1 matches at 10 bases. The CDR3 is 16 amino acids. Germline CDR1 is MNHNY and CDR2 is SVGAGI (reference sequence). Trimming removed 5 bases from V and 4 bases from J; junction bases left unmatched: 7. The CDR3 spells CASSPDRGPSTGELFF. The CDR3 coding sequence is TGTGCCAGCAGTCCCGACAGGGGGCCTTCCACCGGGGAGCTGTTTTTT.

V is TRBV4-1 and J is TRBJ1-2; tentative D call: TRBD1 (5 bases). The CDR3 runs 15 residues. Germline V CDR1 and CDR2: MGHRA, YSYEKL. With 0 bases removed from V and 2 bases from J, the gap between germline ends came to 10 bases. For the CDR3, the DNA is TGCGCCAGCAGCCAAGAAATAGCAGGGAACTATGGCTACACCTTC. Its translation is CASSQEIAGNYGYTF.

This chain uses TRBV30 with TRBJ2-7, with 7 bases that match TRBD2. Germline CDR1 is GTSNPN and CDR2 is SVGIG (reference sequence). This CDR3 is 11 amino acids long. V dropped 5 bases and J dropped 9; count of bases not matched to a gene: 7. CDR3 protein: CAWGRAWRQYF. For the CDR3, the DNA is TGTGCCTGGGGGAGGGCCTGGAGGCAGTACTTC.

The chain combines TRBV27 with TRBJ1-1; 9 nucleotides agree with TRBD1. V lost 6 bases to trimming and J lost 10 bases; unmatched junction nucleotides: 12. The CDR3 has 14 residues. Germline lookup yields CDR1 MNHEY and CDR2 SMNVEV (reference sequence). CDR3 in DNA: TGTGCCAGCAGCCACCGGGACAGGGTGGCCGCAGCTTTCTTT. Its protein product is CASSHRDRVAAAFF.

The genes are TRBV27 and TRBJ1-6, with D uncertain. V was shortened by 4 bases and J by 9 bases, with 28 bases between the two germline ends. The CDR3 totals 19 residues. Germline lookup yields CDR1 MNHEY and CDR2 SMNVEV (reference sequence). Here the CDR3 DNA reads TGTGCCAGCAGTTCCCCCTCGGGAGTTTGGAGAGGTTCCAGTTCACCCCTCCACTTT. Its translation: CASSSPSGVWRGSSSPLHF.

The chain links TRBV9 to TRBJ2-1; TRBD2 might be the D (6 bases). The length of the CDR3 is 12 residues. The germline CDR1 and CDR2 sequences are SGDLS and YYNGEE. Trimming cost V 3 bases and J 8 bases, with 9 bases left between them. The CDR3 spells CASSGIADEQFF. The DNA for the CDR3 is TGTGCCAGCAGCGGTATAGCGGATGAGCAGTTCTTC.

This chain joins TRBV28 and TRBJ2-1; 7 bases map to TRBD1. Looked up from germline, CDR1 is MDHEN and CDR2 is SYDVKM. V gave up 7 bases and J gave up 2 bases; unmatched junction bases: 8. The CDR3 covers 15 residues. The CDR3 is CASTTRQGTYNEQFF. The CDR3 DNA follows: TGTGCCAGCACTACTCGACAGGGAACCTACAATGAGCAGTTCTTC.

The chain couples TRBV30 to TRBJ1-2; a possible D gene is TRBD1 (5 bases). The CDR3 is made up of 13 amino acids. Germline CDR1 reads GTSNPN; CDR2 reads SVGIG (reference sequence). V lost 0 bases and J lost 8, with 13 bases in between. The DNA of the CDR3 is TGTGCCTGGAGTGTATCGGGGGAATACGGCTACACCTTC. As protein: CAWSVSGEYGYTF.

The rearrangement joins TRBV6-6 to TRBJ2-2, with 7 bases that match TRBD1. The V gene end was trimmed by 6 bases and the J gene end by 5 bases; junction bases not matched to a gene: 9. Germline V gives CDR1 MNHNY, CDR2 SVGAGI (reference sequence). There are 15 residues in the CDR3. The CDR3 loop is CASRGGQLQTGELFF. CDR3 nucleotide sequence: TGTGCCAGCAGAGGGGGACAGCTGCAGACCGGGGAGCTGTTTTTT.

The chain uses TRBV30 and TRBJ1-4; D unclear. This CDR3 contains 14 residues. Germline values: CDR1 GTSNPN, CDR2 SVGIG (reference sequence). V was clipped by 0 bases and J by 8 bases, with 13 bases between them. CDR3 sequence reads: CAWSVAGIGEKLFF. CDR3 in DNA: TGTGCCTGGAGTGTCGCGGGAATCGGCGAAAAACTGTTTTTT. Together with reference TRBV30 and TRBJ1-4, the CDR3 gives the full variable domain: SQTIHQWPATLVQPVGSPLSLECTVEGTSNPNLYWYRQAAGRGLQLLFYSVGIGQISSEVPQNLSASRPQDRQFILSSKKLLLSDSGFYLCAWSVAGIGEKLFFGSGTQLSVL.

The chain couples TRBV5-4 to TRBJ2-5, with 10 bases identical to TRBD2. CDR1 is SGHNT, CDR2 YYREEE, per germline (reference sequence). CDR3 length: 16 amino acids. V shed 1 base, J shed 1 base, and the junction held 4 bases outside the gene matches. The DNA for the CDR3 is TGTGCCAGCAGCTTGCCTAGCGGGGGAGGCCAAGAGACCCAGTACTTC. Amino acids: CASSLPSGGGQETQYF.

The genes are TRBV2 and TRBJ2-7, with unresolved D. The CDR3 loop spans 12 amino acids. The germline CDR1 and CDR2 sequences are SNHLY and FYNNEI. Deletions cut 7 bases from V and 1 base from J, with 8 bases between. The CDR3 bases are TGTGCCAGCATTATGAGTTCCTACGAGCAGTACTTC. Encoded protein: CASIMSSYEQYF.

This clone is a singleton in its sample. The chain combines TRBV7-9 with TRBJ1-6; tentatively, D is TRBD1 (5 bases). From germline, CDR1 is SEHNR and CDR2 FQNEAQ (reference sequence). V gave up 0 bases and J gave up 7 bases, with 7 bases separating them. The CDR3 contains 14 residues. The CDR3 loop reads CASSLAGGNSPLHF. The CDR3 DNA reads as TGTGCCAGCAGCTTAGCCGGGGGAAATTCACCCCTCCACTTT.

The chain joins TRBV20-1 to TRBJ1-1; unclear D gene. The length of the CDR3 is 11 residues. Trimming pared 3 bases from V and 11 bases from J, leaving 13 bases between. CDR1 is DFQATT, CDR2 SNEGSKA, per germline (reference sequence). CDR3 protein: CSASEGTSAFF. In DNA, the CDR3 is TGCAGTGCTAGTGAGGGAACGTCGGCTTTCTTT.

The V call is TRBV6-1, the J call TRBJ2-7, with D perhaps TRBD1 (6 bases). Germline lookup yields CDR1 MNHNS and CDR2 SASEGT. The V end was cut by 3 bases, the J end by 5 bases, with 14 bases between. The CDR3 contains 14 residues. The CDR3 sequence is CASSELGAENEQYF. In DNA, the CDR3 is TGTGCCAGCAGTGAGTTGGGGGCAGAAAACGAGCAGTACTTC.

The rearrangement joins TRBV5-1 to TRBJ2-1, with 12 bases identical to TRBD2. This CDR3 is 14 amino acids long. The V gene end was trimmed by 4 bases and the J gene end by 6 bases; junction bases not matched to a gene: 2. CDR1 is SGHRS and CDR2 is YFSETQ in the germline V gene. CDR3 DNA: TGCGCCAGCAGCGGGGGACTAGCGGGCAATGAGCAGTTCTTC. Protein: CASSGGLAGNEQFF.

J is TRBJ1-6 and V is TRBV7-2; the match to TRBD1 covers 8 bases. Germline V gene lookup returns CDR1 SGHTA and CDR2 FQGNSA. The CDR3 has 16 residues. Losses at the gene ends were 1 base for V and 7 bases for J; bases not matched to a gene: 6. Here the CDR3 reads CASSLGTGRRNSPLHF. In DNA, the CDR3 is TGTGCCAGCAGCTTAGGGACAGGGAGAAGAAATTCACCCCTCCACTTT.

This clone was recorded once. The chain combines TRBV9 with TRBJ2-1, with a possible D match to TRBD2 (6 bases). Trimming stripped 4 bases from V and 7 bases from J, with 18 bases between. Germline lookup yields CDR1 SGDLS and CDR2 YYNGEE. The CDR3 is 15 amino acids. The CDR3 sequence: CASSSGLTLQNEQFF. The CDR3 nucleotides are TGTGCCAGCAGCTCAGGACTAACTCTACAGAATGAGCAGTTCTTC.

A remark on this clone: Distinct nucleotide sequences in the sample also encode this CDR3. The chain links TRBV30 to TRBJ2-2; D not certain. The CDR3 totals 11 residues. CDR1 GTSNPN and CDR2 SVGIG come from the germline V gene (reference sequence). Between the trimmed V and J ends, which lost 1 base and 7 bases, there was a span of 4 bases. CDR3 DNA: TGTGCCTGGAGTGCGGGCGGGGAGCTGTTTTTT. It codes for CAWSAGGELFF.

The rearrangement links TRBV11-2 to TRBJ1-4; no clear D gene. Germline V gene lookup returns CDR1 SGHAT and CDR2 FQNNGV. The CDR3 runs 12 residues. Trimming left V 8 bases short and J 3 bases short, with 7 bases between. The CDR3 DNA follows: TGTGCCAGCGCAGAGGCTAATGAAAAACTGTTTTTT. Amino acids: CASAEANEKLFF.

The chain links TRBV6-5 to TRBJ1-2, with D hard to call. From germline, CDR1 is MNHEY and CDR2 SVGAGI. V was pared by 7 bases and J by 3 bases, with 6 bases between. The CDR3 sequence is 11 residues long. In DNA, the CDR3 is TGTGCCAGCATTAGCGACTATGGCTACACCTTC. Encoded protein: CASISDYGYTF.

This chain connects TRBV9 to TRBJ1-6; D is unclear. The length of the CDR3 is 12 residues. The V and J ends lost 0 bases and 9 bases respectively, with 4 bases between them. Germline V gene lookup returns CDR1 SGDLS and CDR2 YYNGEE. In DNA, the CDR3 is TGTGCCAGCAGCGTAGAGAGTTCACCCCTCCACTTT. Amino acid sequence: CASSVESSPLHF. Complete variable domain (other parts from reference TRBV9 and TRBJ1-6): DSGVTQTPKHLITATGQRVTLRCSPRSGDLSVYWYQQSLDQGLQFLIQYYNGEERAKGNILERFSAQQFPDLHSELNLSSLELGDSALYFCASSVESSPLHFGNGTRLTVT.

This clone was detected only once. The genes are TRBV5-1 and TRBJ2-5; tentatively, D is TRBD2 (6 bases). The CDR3 sequence is 16 residues long. V dropped 0 bases and J dropped 3 bases, with 15 bases sitting between them. CDR1 is SGHRS and CDR2 is YFSETQ in the germline V gene. Here the CDR3 DNA reads TGCGCCAGCAGCTTGGTTAGACTAGGAGTCGAAGAGACCCAGTACTTC. It encodes CASSLVRLGVEETQYF.

This sequence joins TRBV11-3 and TRBJ2-2; TRBD1 matches 9 bases. V shed 5 bases, J shed 6 bases, and the junction held 7 bases outside the gene matches. The CDR3 covers 15 residues. CDR1 is SGHNT, CDR2 YENEEA, per germline. The CDR3 region has the DNA TGTGCCAGCAGCCCACGGACAGGGGCGGCCGGGGAGCTGTTTTTT. Translation: CASSPRTGAAGELFF.

V gene TRBV7-8 combines with J gene TRBJ1-5; unclear D gene. The CDR3 totals 15 residues. Germline V gene sequence: CDR1 SGHVS, CDR2 FQNEAQ. V shed 5 bases and J shed 0 bases, with 11 bases lying between them. For the CDR3, the DNA is TGTGCCAGCAGCCCCGCAAGAGTTAGCAATCAGCCCCAGCATTTT. It encodes CASSPARVSNQPQHF.

This sequence joins TRBV6-1 and TRBJ1-6; D is perhaps TRBD1 (5 bases). There are 13 residues in the CDR3. V lost 8 bases, J lost 8 bases, and 13 bases lay in between. Per the germline V gene, CDR1 is MNHNS and CDR2 is SASEGT. CDR3 protein: CASPGGVDSPLHF. The CDR3 region has the DNA TGTGCCAGCCCTGGGGGGGTAGATTCACCCCTCCACTTT.

This chain uses TRBV5-5 with TRBJ2-7; TRBD1 matches 8 bases. The V gene end was trimmed by 6 bases and the J gene end by 4 bases; junction bases not matched to a gene: 15. Germline lookup yields CDR1 SGHKS and CDR2 YYEKEE (reference sequence). The CDR3 spans 16 residues. The CDR3 DNA follows: TGTGCCAGCATCGGGTGGTGGTCAGGGGGCACGTACGAGCAGTACTTC. This translates into CASIGWWSGGTYEQYF.

The chain employs TRBV30 and TRBJ2-7, with D tentatively TRBD2 (5 bases). The CDR3 loop spans 11 amino acids. The V end lost 7 bases, the J end lost 6 bases, and 13 bases lay between the germline ends. Per the germline V gene, CDR1 is GTSNPN and CDR2 is SVGIG (reference sequence). CDR3 region: CAYSQDSEQYF. The CDR3 coding sequence is TGTGCCTATTCCCAGGACTCCGAGCAGTACTTC.

The DNA for the CDR3 is TGTGCCAGCAGGGCTCCCGCAACTAATGAAAAACTGTTTTTT. Translated, it gives CASRAPATNEKLFF. The chain couples TRBV6-5 to TRBJ1-4, with unresolved D. This CDR3 spans 14 amino acids. Germline V gene data show CDR1 as MNHEY and CDR2 as SVGAGI. Trimming cost V 6 bases and J 0 bases, with 8 bases left between them.